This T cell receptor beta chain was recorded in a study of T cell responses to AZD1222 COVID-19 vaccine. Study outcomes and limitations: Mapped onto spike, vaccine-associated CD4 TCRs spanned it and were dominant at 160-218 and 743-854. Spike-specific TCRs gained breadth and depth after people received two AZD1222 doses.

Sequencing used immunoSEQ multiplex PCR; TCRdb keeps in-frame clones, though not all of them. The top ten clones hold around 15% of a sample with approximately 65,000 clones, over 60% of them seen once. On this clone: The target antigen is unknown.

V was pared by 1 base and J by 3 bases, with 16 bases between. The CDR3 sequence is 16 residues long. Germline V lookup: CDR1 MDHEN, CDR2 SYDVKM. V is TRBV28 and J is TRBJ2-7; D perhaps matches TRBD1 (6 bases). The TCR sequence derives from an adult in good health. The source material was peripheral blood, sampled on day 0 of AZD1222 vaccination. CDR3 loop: CASSLFQGQTRYEQYF. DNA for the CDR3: TGTGCCAGCAGTTTATTCCAAGGACAGACCCGCTACGAGCAGTACTTC.